This is a list of T cell receptor beta chains from one sample in a study of cytomegalovirus exposure and HLA in healthy donors. Assay used: immunoSEQ multiplex PCR; TCRdb lists only in-frame clones, some missing. This sample lists 100,000 to 150,000 clones; its ten largest clones have approximately 1.6%. Sequencing was done on a sample of PBMCs. The receptors were sampled from a woman aged 40 to 50 in good health and CMV-seropositive. Both conserved end residues are part of each CDR3. D genes are given only for firm matches.

V,D,J,DNA,CDR3
TRBV7-9,-,TRBJ1-4,TGTGCCAGCAGCCCCGGGACAACGGCCCAAAAACTGTTTTTT,CASSPGTTAQKLFF
TRBV9,TRBD1,TRBJ1-2,TGTGCCAGCAGCGTAGGAGGGACAGGGAATGGCTACACCTTC,CASSVGGTGNGYTF
TRBV5-4,-,TRBJ1-1,TGTGCCAGCAGCTTGGCCCGGGGACTGGACACTGAAGCTTTCTTT,CASSLARGLDTEAFF
TRBV5-4,-,TRBJ2-1,TGTGCCAGCAGCCTCGCTATACGGGAGAGCGGCAATGAGCAGTTCTTC,CASSLAIRESGNEQFF
TRBV4-3,TRBD2,TRBJ2-1,TGCGCCAGCAGCCAACAAACCCGGGGACTAGCGGGAGTAGGTAATGAGCAGTTCTTC,CASSQQTRGLAGVGNEQFF
TRBV7-2,-,TRBJ1-4,TGTGCCAGCAGCTTCCTAGGAGGTGGGGAAAAACTGTTTTTT,CASSFLGGGEKLFF
TRBV11-3,TRBD2,TRBJ2-2,TGTGCCAGCAGCGCAAGGACTAGTCGTCCCGGGGAGCTGTTTTTT,CASSARTSRPGELFF
TRBV25-1,-,TRBJ2-7,TGTGCCAGCAGTGACCGAGTAATAACTAACGAGCAGTACTTC,CASSDRVITNEQYF
TRBV7-2,-,TRBJ1-3,TGTGCCAGCAGCTTAGACGGAGCGAAGATGTCTGGAAACACCATATATTTT,CASSLDGAKMSGNTIYF
TRBV29-1,TRBD1,TRBJ1-2,TGCAGCGTCGCAAGAGGGGACAGGGGGCAATTGGACTATGGCTACACCTTC,CSVARGDRGQLDYGYTF
TRBV11-2,-,TRBJ1-1,TGTGCCAGCCGCCCACGGGGGGCGGTGAACGCTGAAGCTTTCTTT,CASRPRGAVNAEAFF
TRBV18,-,TRBJ2-1,TGTGCCAGCTCACCCCGCCCGGCGGCCTACAATGAGCAGTTCTTC,CASSPRPAAYNEQFF
TRBV4-3,TRBD2,TRBJ2-5,TGCGCCAGCAGCCACTATGTGGGGACTAGCGGGAACCAAGAGACCCAGTACTTC,CASSHYVGTSGNQETQYF
TRBV9,TRBD1,TRBJ1-4,TGTGCCAGCAGCTTCGGACAGGGGGATGGAGAAAAACTGTTTTTT,CASSFGQGDGEKLFF
TRBV28,TRBD1,TRBJ1-2,TGTGCCAGCAGTCCAGGGGGATATGGCTACACCTTC,CASSPGGYGYTF
TRBV7-9,-,TRBJ2-3,TGTGCCAGCAGCGGCCGACTAGTCGAAACTAGCACAGATACGCAGTATTTT,CASSGRLVETSTDTQYF
TRBV6-1,TRBD1,TRBJ2-5,TGTGCCAGCAGTGAAAACAGGGGATCAGAGACCCAGTACTTC,CASSENRGSETQYF
TRBV27,-,TRBJ2-7,TGTGCCAGCAGTTTGTCCCACCGGGAGTTCAGGACCTACGAGCAGTACTTC,CASSLSHREFRTYEQYF
TRBV28,-,TRBJ1-5,TGTGCCAGCAGTATCCTTGGGCTCAATCAGCCCCAGCATTTT,CASSILGLNQPQHF
TRBV29-1,-,TRBJ2-3,TGCAGCGTTGTAGCAAACACAGATACGCAGTATTTT,CSVVANTDTQYF
TRBV6-6,-,TRBJ2-7,TGTGCCAGCAGTTACGAAGGGGTAAGGGTCGAGCAGTACTTC,CASSYEGVRVEQYF
TRBV28,-,TRBJ1-1,TGTGCCACTATGAAATGGGCAGGGCTCATGAACACTGAAGCTTTCTTT,CATMKWAGLMNTEAFF
TRBV7-6,-,TRBJ2-1,TGTGCCAGCAGCTTAGATCAAGCTCCCAATGAGCAGTTCTTC,CASSLDQAPNEQFF
TRBV29-1,TRBD2,TRBJ2-3,TGCAGCGTGGGGGATGGGAGGGGATCTACGCAGTATTTT,CSVGDGRGSTQYF
TRBV7-3,-,TRBJ1-1,TGTGCCAGCAGCTTAGGAAAGCGGAACACTGAAGCTTTCTTT,CASSLGKRNTEAFF
TRBV5-1,TRBD2,TRBJ2-7,TGCGCCAGCAGCTTCAACGGGAGGGATAGGTACGAGCAGTACTTC,CASSFNGRDRYEQYF